What follows describes a single T cell receptor beta chain. Its specificity is unknown. Patients aged 2 to 39 years had fewer naive and more memory CD4+ and CD8+ T cells. The data were obtained in a study of regulatory T cells. Points from the study as a whole: Control CD8+ cells showed a nonsignificant trend toward higher Shannon entropy than patient CD8+ cells. Patient repertoires had restricted TRB V-J pairs and skewed V and J usage, most in Tregs.

The V gene's germline CDR1 is SGDLS and CDR2 YYNGEE. The V end lost 0 bases, the J end lost 4 bases, and 9 bases lay between the germline ends. The CDR3 is 14 amino acids. The primer mix had 52 TRBV and 13 TRBJ primers. Sequencing was performed with immunoSEQ multiplex PCR; in TCRdb, only in-frame clones are kept and a portion is missing. This table has roughly 15,000 clones, roughly 90% appearing once. This TCR derives from a person aged 18 to 29 with CD3G deficiency. Material: CD8+ T cells sorted from blood. The chain recombines TRBV9 with TRBJ2-3, with D perhaps TRBD2 (5 bases). The CDR3 region has the DNA TGTGCCAGCAGCGTAGTCGGGGAACCAGATACGCAGTATTTT. Protein sequence: CASSVVGEPDTQYF.